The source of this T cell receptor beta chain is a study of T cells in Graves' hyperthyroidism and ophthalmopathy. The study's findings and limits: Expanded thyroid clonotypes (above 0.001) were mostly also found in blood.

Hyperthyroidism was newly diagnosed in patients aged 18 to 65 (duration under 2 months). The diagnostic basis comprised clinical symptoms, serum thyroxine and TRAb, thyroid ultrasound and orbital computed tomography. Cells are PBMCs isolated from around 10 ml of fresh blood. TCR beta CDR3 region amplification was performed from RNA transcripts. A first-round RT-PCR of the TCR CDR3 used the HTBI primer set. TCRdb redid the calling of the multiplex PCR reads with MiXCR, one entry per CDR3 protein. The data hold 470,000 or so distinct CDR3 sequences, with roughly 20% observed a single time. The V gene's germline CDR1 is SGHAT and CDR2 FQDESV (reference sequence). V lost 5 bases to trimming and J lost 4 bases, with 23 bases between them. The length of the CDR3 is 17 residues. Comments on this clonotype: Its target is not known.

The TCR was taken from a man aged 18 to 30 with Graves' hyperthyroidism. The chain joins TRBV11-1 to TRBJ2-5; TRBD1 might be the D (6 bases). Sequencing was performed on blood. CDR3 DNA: TGTGCCAGCAGCCCACCCATTTTGGTAGGGGGTGGAGAGACCCAGTACTTC. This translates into CASSPPILVGGGETQYF. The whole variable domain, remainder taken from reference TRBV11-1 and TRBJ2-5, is EAEVAQSPRYKITEKSQAVAFWCDPISGHATLYWYRQILGQGPELLVQFQDESVVDDSQLPKDRFSAERLKGVDSTLKIQPAELGDSAMYLCASSPPILVGGGETQYFGPGTRLLVL.